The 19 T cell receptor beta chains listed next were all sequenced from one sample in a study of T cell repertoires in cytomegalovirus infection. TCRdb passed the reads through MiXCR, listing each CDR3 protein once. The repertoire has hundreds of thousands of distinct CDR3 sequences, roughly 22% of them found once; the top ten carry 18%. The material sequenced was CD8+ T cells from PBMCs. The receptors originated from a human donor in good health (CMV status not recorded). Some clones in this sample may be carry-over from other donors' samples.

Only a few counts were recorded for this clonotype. In DNA form, the CDR3 reads TGTGCCAGCAGCTTGGTCCAGGGCCCTCTGTCACCCCTCCACTTT. This gives the protein CASSLVQGPLSPLHF. V usage is TRBV5-6 and J usage is TRBJ1-6; D is possibly TRBD1 (5 bases). The germline gives CDR1 SGHDT, CDR2 YYEEEE. Trimming pared 0 bases from V and 10 bases from J, leaving 14 bases between. CDR3 length equals 15 residues.

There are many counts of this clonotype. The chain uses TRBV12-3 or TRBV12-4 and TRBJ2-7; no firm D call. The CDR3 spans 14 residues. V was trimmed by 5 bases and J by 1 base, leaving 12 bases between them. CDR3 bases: TGTGCCAGCAGTCCAAAAACAACTTCCTACGAGCAGTACTTC. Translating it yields CASSPKTTSYEQYF.

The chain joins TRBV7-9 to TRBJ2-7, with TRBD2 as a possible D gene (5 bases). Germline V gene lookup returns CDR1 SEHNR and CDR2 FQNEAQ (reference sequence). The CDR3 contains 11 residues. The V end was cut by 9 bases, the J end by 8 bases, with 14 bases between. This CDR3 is CASSGEAQQYF. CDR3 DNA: TGTGCCAGTTCCGGGGAAGCCCAGCAGTACTTC.

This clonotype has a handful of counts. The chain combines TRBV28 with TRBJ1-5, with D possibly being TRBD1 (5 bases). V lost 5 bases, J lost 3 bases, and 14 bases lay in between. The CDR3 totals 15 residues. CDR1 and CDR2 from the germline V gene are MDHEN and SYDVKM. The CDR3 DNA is TGTGCCAGCAGTCCCCACGACAGATCCAATCAGCCCCAGCATTTT. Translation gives CASSPHDRSNQPQHF.

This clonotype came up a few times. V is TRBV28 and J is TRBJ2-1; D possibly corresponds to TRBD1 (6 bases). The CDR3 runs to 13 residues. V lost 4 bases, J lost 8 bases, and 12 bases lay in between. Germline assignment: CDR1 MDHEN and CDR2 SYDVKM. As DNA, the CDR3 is TGTGCCAGCAGTTACTCCGGGACATATGAGCAGTTCTTC. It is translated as CASSYSGTYEQFF.

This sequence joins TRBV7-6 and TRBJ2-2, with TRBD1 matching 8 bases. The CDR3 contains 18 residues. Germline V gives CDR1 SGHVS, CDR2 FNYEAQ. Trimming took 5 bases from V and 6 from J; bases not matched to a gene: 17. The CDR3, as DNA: TGTGCCAGCAGCCCAGCCCCCCCGGACAGGGAAATGGCCGGGGAGCTGTTTTTT. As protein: CASSPAPPDREMAGELFF.

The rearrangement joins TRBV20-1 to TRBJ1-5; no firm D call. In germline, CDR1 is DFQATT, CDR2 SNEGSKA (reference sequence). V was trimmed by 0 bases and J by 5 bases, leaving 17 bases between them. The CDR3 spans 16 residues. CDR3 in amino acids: CSARDGPRISDQPQHF. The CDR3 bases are TGCAGTGCTAGAGATGGGCCCAGGATCAGCGATCAGCCCCAGCATTTT.

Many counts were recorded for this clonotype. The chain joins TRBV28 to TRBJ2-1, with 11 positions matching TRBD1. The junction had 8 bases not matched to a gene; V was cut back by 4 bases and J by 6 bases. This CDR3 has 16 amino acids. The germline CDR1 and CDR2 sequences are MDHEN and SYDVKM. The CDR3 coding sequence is TGTGCCAGCAGTTCCATAGGACAGGGGGCAGGCAATGAGCAGTTCTTC. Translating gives CASSSIGQGAGNEQFF.

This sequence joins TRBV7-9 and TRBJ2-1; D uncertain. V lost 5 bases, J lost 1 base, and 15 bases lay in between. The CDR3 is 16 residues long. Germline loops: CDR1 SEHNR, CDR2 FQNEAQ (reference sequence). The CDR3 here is CASSPPNGYSYNEQFF. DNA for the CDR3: TGTGCCAGCAGCCCTCCAAATGGGTATTCCTACAATGAGCAGTTCTTC.

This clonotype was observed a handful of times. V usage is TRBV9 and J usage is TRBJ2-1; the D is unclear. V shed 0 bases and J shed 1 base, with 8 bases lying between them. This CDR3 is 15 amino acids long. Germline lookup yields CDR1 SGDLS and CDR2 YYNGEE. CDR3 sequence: CASSVGIASYNEQFF. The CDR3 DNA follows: TGTGCCAGCAGCGTAGGTATTGCATCCTACAATGAGCAGTTCTTC.

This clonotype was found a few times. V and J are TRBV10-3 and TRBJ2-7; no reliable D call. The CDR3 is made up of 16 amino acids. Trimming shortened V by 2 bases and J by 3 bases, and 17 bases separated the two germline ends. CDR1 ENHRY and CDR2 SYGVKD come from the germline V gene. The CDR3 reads CAISEGSPETVYEQYF. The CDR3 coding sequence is TGTGCCATCAGTGAGGGGTCCCCTGAAACCGTCTACGAGCAGTACTTC.

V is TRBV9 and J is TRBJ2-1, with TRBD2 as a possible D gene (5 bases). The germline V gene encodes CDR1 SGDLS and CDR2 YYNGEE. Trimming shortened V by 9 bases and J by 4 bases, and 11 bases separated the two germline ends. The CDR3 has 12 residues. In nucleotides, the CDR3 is TGTGCCACGGGGAGAGGGTACAATGAGCAGTTCTTC. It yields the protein CATGRGYNEQFF.

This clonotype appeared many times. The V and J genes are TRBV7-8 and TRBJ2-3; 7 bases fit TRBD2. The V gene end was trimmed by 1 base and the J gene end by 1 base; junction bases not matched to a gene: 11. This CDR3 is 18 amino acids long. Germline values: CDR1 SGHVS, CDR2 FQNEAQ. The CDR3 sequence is CASSLVGPGGYRTDTQYF. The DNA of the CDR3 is TGTGCCAGCAGCTTAGTCGGTCCGGGGGGTTACCGCACAGATACGCAGTATTTT. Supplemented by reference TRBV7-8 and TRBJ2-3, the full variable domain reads GAGVSQSPRYKVAKRGQDVALRCDPISGHVSLFWYQQALGQGPEFLTYFQNEAQLDKSGLPSDRFFAERPEGSVSTLKIQRTQQEDSAVYLCASSLVGPGGYRTDTQYFGPGTRLTVL.

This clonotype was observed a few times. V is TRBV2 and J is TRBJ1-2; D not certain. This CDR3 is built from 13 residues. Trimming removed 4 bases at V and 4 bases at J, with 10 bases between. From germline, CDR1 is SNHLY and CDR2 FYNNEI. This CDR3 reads CASSGAGGYGYTF. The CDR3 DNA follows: TGTGCCAGCAGTGGGGCAGGAGGCTATGGCTACACCTTC.

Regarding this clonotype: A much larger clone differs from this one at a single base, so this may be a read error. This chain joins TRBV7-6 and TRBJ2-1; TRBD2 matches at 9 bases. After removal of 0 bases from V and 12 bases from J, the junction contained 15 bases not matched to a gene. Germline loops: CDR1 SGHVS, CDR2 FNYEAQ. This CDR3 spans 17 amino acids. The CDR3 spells CASSLALGAGGSYVQFF. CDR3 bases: TGTGCCAGCAGCTTAGCGCTGGGAGCGGGGGGTAGCTATGTGCAGTTCTTC.

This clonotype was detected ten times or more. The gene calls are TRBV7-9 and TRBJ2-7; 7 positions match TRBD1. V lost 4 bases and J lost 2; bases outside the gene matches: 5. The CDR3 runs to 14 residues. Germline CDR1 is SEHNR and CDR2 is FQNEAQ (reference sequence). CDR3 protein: CASSWSGTAYEQYF. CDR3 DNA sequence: TGTGCCAGCAGCTGGTCTGGGACAGCCTACGAGCAGTACTTC.

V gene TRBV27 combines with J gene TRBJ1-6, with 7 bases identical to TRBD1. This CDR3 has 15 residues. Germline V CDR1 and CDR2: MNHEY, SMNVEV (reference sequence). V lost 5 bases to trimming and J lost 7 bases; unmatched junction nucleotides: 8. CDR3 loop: CASSVQGDYNSPLHF. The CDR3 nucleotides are TGTGCCAGCAGTGTCCAGGGGGACTACAATTCACCCCTCCACTTT.

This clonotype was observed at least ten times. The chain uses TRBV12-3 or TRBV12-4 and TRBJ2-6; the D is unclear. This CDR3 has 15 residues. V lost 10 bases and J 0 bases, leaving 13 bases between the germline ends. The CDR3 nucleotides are TGTGCCAACCGGGTACCCCACTCTGGGGCCAACGTCCTGACTTTC. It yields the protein CANRVPHSGANVLTF.

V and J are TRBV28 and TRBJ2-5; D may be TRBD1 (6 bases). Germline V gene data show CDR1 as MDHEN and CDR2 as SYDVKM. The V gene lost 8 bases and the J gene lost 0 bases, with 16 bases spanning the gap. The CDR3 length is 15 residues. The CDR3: CASGRDIYDQETQYF. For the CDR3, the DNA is TGTGCCAGCGGACGGGACATCTATGACCAAGAGACCCAGTACTTC. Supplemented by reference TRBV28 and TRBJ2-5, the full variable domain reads DVKVTQSSRYLVKRTGEKVFLECVQDMDHENMFWYRQDPGLGLRLIYFSYDVKMKEKGDIPEGYSVSREKKERFSLILESASTNQTSMYLCASGRDIYDQETQYFGPGTRLLVL.